A selection of T cell receptor beta chains follows, all from one sample in a study of vaccination and CD4 T cells after COVID-19. TCRdb recomputed calls from the PCR reads with MiXCR, one row per CDR3 protein. Counted here are about 19,000 distinct CDR3 sequences, 60% occurring once; the ten biggest clones make up roughly 1.1%. The sample consisted of CD4+ T cells from blood, taken after SARS-CoV-2 vaccination. These receptors were collected from a human donor who had recovered from COVID-19. Both conserved end residues are trimmed from each CDR3. Some rows have no size entry. The others give once, few or many, or a class for an expanded clone.

>TRBJ2-1|TRBV7-9|NA|15
ASSSRLAGGPYNEQF
>TRBJ2-3|TRBV27|NA|14
ASSLSNGGGTDTQY
>TRBJ1-5|TRBV21-1|NA|20
ASSKDPLLRGQVWSPDQPQH
>TRBJ2-7|TRBV20-1|NA|13
SARDVAGVQYEQY
>TRBJ2-3|TRBV4-3|few|14
ASSQVGTRRADTQY
>TRBJ2-3|TRBV19|NA|15
ASSPTGRAASTDTQY
>TRBJ1-5|TRBV7-8|few|13
ASSPPDRVVQPQH
>TRBJ1-2|TRBV30|few|11
AWSALWRASYT
>TRBJ2-2|TRBV7-8|NA|13
ASSGQGAVTGELF
>TRBJ2-1|TRBV4-2|NA|13
ASSQDGLASREQF
>TRBJ2-1|TRBV20-1|few|11
SASQDSYNEQF
>TRBJ2-5|TRBV6-1|NA|12
ASSSGRHIETQY
>TRBJ1-6|TRBV11-2|NA|14
ASSLAMGSYNSPLH
>TRBJ1-6|TRBV21-1|NA|17
ASSKSAPRSSSYNSPLH
>TRBJ1-2|TRBV28|NA|11
ASSLGTVYGYT
>TRBJ2-7|TRBV7-2|NA|14
ASSTRTSGSQLEQY
>TRBJ2-1|TRBV6-1|NA|15
ASSWGPQRLSYNEQF
>TRBJ2-1|TRBV6-5|few|12
ASRYVAGVDEQF
>TRBJ2-2|TRBV20-1|NA|15
SARKGSGRDRTGELF
>TRBJ2-6|TRBV10-3|NA|15
AISVGTANSGANVLT
>TRBJ1-5|TRBV6-1|NA|13
ASSEFWQGDQPQH
>TRBJ2-1|TRBV20-1|NA|12
SARVAGAGNEQF
>TRBJ1-5|TRBV7-9|NA|15
ASSPPGGPPGNQPQH
>TRBJ2-2|TRBV28|NA|13
ASSFSAGNTGELF
>TRBJ1-5|TRBV7-9|NA|14
ASSPTGQGTDQPQH
>TRBJ2-3|TRBV27|NA|13
ASSSTPSRTDTQY
>TRBJ2-2|TRBV7-2|NA|13
ASSPNPIGTGELF
>TRBJ1-5|TRBV28|NA|14
ASSINLIRGQKGQH
>TRBJ1-3|TRBV7-2|NA|12
ASSLQAPEDTIY
>TRBJ1-5|TRBV20-1|NA|12
SAHPPGGNQPQH
>TRBJ2-2|TRBV20-1|few|12
SASTGERTGELF
>TRBJ2-3|TRBV20-1|NA|14
SARDHLAASTDTQY
>TRBJ2-7|TRBV20-1|few|13
SARGAGELPYEQY
>TRBJ1-6|TRBV6-4|NA|11
ASSSTVNSPLH
>TRBJ1-5|TRBV2|NA|11
ASSDSRVQPQH
>TRBJ1-1|TRBV2|NA|9
ASSSNTEAF
>TRBJ1-2|TRBV30|few|12
AWSVNGRNYGYT
>TRBJ2-2|TRBV11-2|few|14
ASSLLTGRRGGELF
>TRBJ2-2|TRBV7-2|NA|12
ALRGGRNTGELF
>TRBJ2-7|TRBV11-2|NA|12
ASSFGTSGYEQY
>TRBJ2-2|TRBV20-1|few|11
SARKRGHGELF
>TRBJ2-5|TRBV18|NA|11
ASSETGWETQY
>TRBJ2-4|TRBV7-2|NA|12
ASSPNVGANIQY
>TRBJ2-1|TRBV20-1|NA|12
SARAGGTYNEQF
>TRBJ2-7|TRBV27|NA|13
ASSLSTGAYYEQY
>TRBJ1-2|TRBV11-3|NA|8
ASSLASYT
>TRBJ2-3|TRBV20-1|NA|15
SARDWASGSWADTQY
>TRBJ2-5|TRBV20-1|once|11
SATPGLQETQY
>TRBJ1-1|TRBV7-2|NA|11
ASSFRGAPWAF
>TRBJ2-2|TRBV30|NA|13
AWSRLAGVTGELF
>TRBJ1-2|TRBV20-1|few|11
SARHRDSYGYT
>TRBJ1-5|TRBV28|once|12
ASSTFGEHQPQH
>TRBJ2-1|TRBV3-1|NA|17
ASSQTPAGTSRVDNEQF
>TRBJ2-3|TRBV20-1|NA|12
SASDRGLTDTQY
>TRBJ2-3|TRBV12-3/TRBV12-4|NA|12
ASRNRVGPFAQY
>TRBJ2-3|TRBV20-1|NA|14
SARDGGQGDTDTQY
>TRBJ2-5|TRBV7-9|few|13
ASSLTWGSEETQY